These 27 T cell receptor beta chains were all obtained from the same sample, sequenced in a study of blood T cell dynamics during melanoma immunotherapy. The protocol was immunoSEQ multiplex PCR, while the TCRdb copy is restricted to in-frame clones and leaves out a portion. The sample yields 13,000 or so clones, roughly 88% seen once. Time point given: week 3, after first cycle of checkpoint inhibitor. Sequencing used blood, obtained from a patient treated with checkpoint blockade. The receptor source for this set is a human donor with melanoma.

The chain has TRBV25-1 and TRBJ2-7; 7 bases map to TRBD1. The CDR3 runs to 16 residues. The V gene's germline CDR1 is MGHDK and CDR2 SYGVNS. The J segment lost 4 bases and the V segment lost 3 bases, leaving 12 bases of the junction unmatched. The CDR3 is CASSDPSRDRSYEQYF. In nucleotides, the CDR3 is TGTGCCAGCAGTGACCCCAGCCGGGACAGAAGTTACGAGCAGTACTTC.

This clone has just one count. This chain joins TRBV2 and TRBJ2-5; D gene unclear. V was cut by 4 bases and J by 1 base, with 7 bases left in between. The CDR3 is 13 residues long. The germline V gene encodes CDR1 SNHLY and CDR2 FYNNEI. CDR3 sequence (DNA): TGTGCCAGCAGTGGTTGGATCCAAGAGACCCAGTACTTC. This translates into CASSGWIQETQYF.

This clone was seen just once. The rearrangement joins TRBV6-5 to TRBJ2-2; TRBD2 matches at 11 bases. The CDR3 is made up of 16 amino acids. J was trimmed by 4 bases and V by 3 bases; bases with no gene match: 4. The germline V gene has CDR1 MNHEY and CDR2 SVGAGI. CDR3 sequence reads: CASSYPSGGSTGELFF. The CDR3 DNA reads as TGTGCCAGCAGTTATCCTAGCGGGGGGAGCACCGGGGAGCTGTTTTTT.

This rearrangement joins TRBV5-1 to TRBJ2-3, with D perhaps matching TRBD2 (5 bases). The germline gives CDR1 SGHRS, CDR2 YFSETQ. V shed 3 bases and J shed 4 bases, with 6 bases lying between them. The CDR3 has 12 amino acids. The CDR3 DNA is TGCGCCAGCAGCTGGACTTCAGATACGCAGTATTTT. It specifies CASSWTSDTQYF.

The rearrangement uses TRBV18 and TRBJ2-3; 7 nucleotides align to TRBD1. Per germline, CDR1 KGHSH and CDR2 LQKENI. There are 16 residues in the CDR3. V shed 2 bases and J 3 bases; nucleotides not matched to a gene: 8. As DNA, the CDR3 is TGTGCCAGCTCACCAGGGACAGCCGTCAGGACAGATACGCAGTATTTT. Its protein is CASSPGTAVRTDTQYF.

This clone was observed a handful of times. The chain employs TRBV4-2 and TRBJ1-5; no reliable D call. V lost 0 bases, J lost 3 bases, and 3 bases lay in between. Germline values: CDR1 LGHNA, CDR2 YNFKEQ. This CDR3 is 13 amino acids long. In DNA, the CDR3 is TGTGCCAGCAGCCAAGACAACAATCAGCCCCAGCATTTT. Translating gives CASSQDNNQPQHF.

A word on this clone: This CDR3 is also generated by other DNA sequences in the sample. Here the CDR3 reads CASSLGAGGLETQYF. The CDR3 coding sequence is TGTGCCAGCAGCTTAGGAGCGGGAGGGTTGGAGACCCAGTACTTC. The genes are TRBV7-9 and TRBJ2-5; 10 bases map to TRBD2. The length of the CDR3 is 15 residues. CDR1 and CDR2 (germline): SEHNR, FQNEAQ (reference sequence). The J segment lost 5 bases and the V segment lost 1 base, leaving 4 bases of the junction unmatched.

This chain connects TRBV2 to TRBJ1-6; D gene uncertain. Trimming removed 2 bases at V and 6 bases at J, with 5 bases between. Germline CDR1 SNHLY, CDR2 FYNNEI. This CDR3 is 13 amino acids long. CDR3 region: CASSELANSPLHF. The CDR3 coding sequence is TGTGCCAGCAGTGAATTGGCTAATTCACCCCTCCACTTT.

The chain has TRBV19 and TRBJ1-1; D is undetermined. CDR3 length equals 14 residues. V was cut by 2 bases and J by 0 bases, with 7 bases left in between. Germline assignment: CDR1 LNHDA and CDR2 SQIVND (reference sequence). CDR3 sequence: CASSISLMNTEAFF. Here the CDR3 DNA reads TGTGCCAGTAGTATAAGCCTCATGAACACTGAAGCTTTCTTT.

V usage is TRBV5-1 and J usage is TRBJ1-4, with TRBD1 matching over 10 bases. Germline CDR1 SGHRS, CDR2 YFSETQ. The trim removed 3 bases at V and 7 bases at J, leaving 6 bases unmatched. The CDR3 length is 15 residues. The DNA for the CDR3 is TGCGCCAGCAGCTCCGGACAGGGGGAGTTTGAAAAACTGTTTTTT. Encoded protein: CASSSGQGEFEKLFF.

This chain joins TRBV4-2 and TRBJ1-5; D unclear. In germline, CDR1 is LGHNA, CDR2 YNFKEQ. This CDR3 comprises 15 residues. The V end lost 4 bases, the J end lost 5 bases, and 15 bases lay between the germline ends. CDR3 residues: CASSRSVFTDQPQHF. DNA for the CDR3: TGTGCCAGCAGCCGAAGCGTTTTCACTGATCAGCCCCAGCATTTT.

The chain joins TRBV29-1 to TRBJ1-2; tentatively, D is TRBD1 (6 bases). Germline CDR1 reads SQVTM; CDR2 reads ANQGSEA. The V and J ends lost 1 base and 8 bases respectively, with 17 bases between them. This CDR3 is 14 amino acids long. The CDR3 coding sequence is TGCAGCGTTGAAGTCTTCGTGGGGGCGCTGGGCTACACCTTC. It specifies CSVEVFVGALGYTF.

The chain is built from TRBV20-1 and TRBJ2-7, with D uncertain. Germline V gene data show CDR1 as DFQATT and CDR2 as SNEGSKA (reference sequence). The CDR3 runs to 10 residues. Trimming stripped 6 bases from V and 3 bases from J, with 6 bases between. In DNA, the CDR3 is TGCAGTGCAGACCTCTACGAGCAGTACTTC. This encodes CSADLYEQYF.

The genes are TRBV7-9 and TRBJ2-2, with D perhaps matching TRBD2 (6 bases). Trimming cost V 6 bases and J 2 bases, with 13 bases left between them. CDR1 is SEHNR and CDR2 is FQNEAQ in the germline V gene (reference sequence). The CDR3 length is 15 residues. CDR3 loop: CASSSTGGNTGELFF. The CDR3 DNA reads as TGTGCCAGCAGTTCCACCGGGGGAAACACCGGGGAGCTGTTTTTT.

The chain links TRBV7-7 to TRBJ2-1; TRBD2 matches at 7 bases. Per the germline V gene, CDR1 is SSHAT and CDR2 is FNYEAQ (reference sequence). Unmatched junction bases numbered 4, after V lost 5 bases and J lost 3 bases. This CDR3 region has 14 residues. The DNA for the CDR3 is TGTGCCAGCAGCGGGGGGGTTGGCTACAATGAGCAGTTCTTC. It specifies CASSGGVGYNEQFF.

This chain links TRBV18 with TRBJ1-5, with D hard to call. V was cut by 5 bases and J by 5 bases, with 7 bases left in between. The length of the CDR3 is 12 residues. The germline gives CDR1 KGHSH, CDR2 LQKENI. CDR3 nucleotides: TGTGCCAGCTCATATGAAGATCAGCCCCAGCATTTT. Its protein product is CASSYEDQPQHF.

The chain joins TRBV12-2 to TRBJ2-7; the table's D call of TRBD1 was not tested on the DNA. TRBV12-2 is described as a pseudogene. The CDR3 spans 14 residues. The CDR3 loop reads CASRLAGRSYEQYF. The CDR3, as DNA: TGTGCAAGTCGCTTAGCGGGCAGATCCTACGAGCAGTACTTC.

This rearrangement joins TRBV27 to TRBJ1-2; tentative D call: TRBD1 (6 bases). CDR3 size: 15 residues. Trimming cost V 6 bases and J 2 bases, with 16 bases left between them. CDR1 MNHEY and CDR2 SMNVEV come from the germline V gene (reference sequence). The CDR3 region has the DNA TGTGCCAGCAGAAAAACAGGGAGGGCGAACTATGGCTACACCTTC. This sequence encodes CASRKTGRANYGYTF.

This clone came up a few times. The J gene is TRBJ1-2, the V gene TRBV11-2; D ambiguous. Germline loops: CDR1 SGHAT, CDR2 FQNNGV. The CDR3 extends over 14 amino acids. V lost 6 bases to trimming and J lost 8 bases, with 19 bases between them. The CDR3 spells CASRPIRVFQGYTF. The DNA for the CDR3 is TGTGCCAGCAGACCCATCCGGGTTTTTCAGGGCTACACCTTC.

V is TRBV6-1 and J is TRBJ2-5, with 16 positions matching TRBD2. The length of the CDR3 is 20 residues. CDR1 MNHNS and CDR2 SASEGT come from the germline V gene. After removal of 2 bases from V and 5 bases from J, the junction contained 14 bases not matched to a gene. CDR3 residues: CASSERPGTSGRATWETQYF. CDR3 nucleotides: TGTGCCAGCAGTGAAAGACCCGGGACTAGCGGGAGGGCGACTTGGGAGACCCAGTACTTC.

J is TRBJ1-2 and V is TRBV19; 10 bases agree with TRBD1. The CDR3 consists of 16 residues. Unmatched junction bases numbered 6, after V lost 4 bases and J lost 1 base. CDR1 and CDR2 from the germline V gene are LNHDA and SQIVND (reference sequence). CDR3 in amino acids: CASSRGTGALNYGYTF. In DNA form, the CDR3 reads TGTGCCAGTAGTAGGGGGACAGGGGCGCTTAACTATGGCTACACCTTC.

This clone was observed a few times. The V and J genes are TRBV10-3 and TRBJ2-5; 7 bases are shared with TRBD1. The length of the CDR3 is 17 residues. V was clipped by 5 bases and J by 4 bases; unmatched bases: 16. CDR1 and CDR2 from the germline V gene are ENHRY and SYGVKD. CDR3 bases: TGTGCCATCAGTCAGGGGACAGTGACTGCGAGTCGAGAGACCCAGTACTTC. This codes for CAISQGTVTASRETQYF.

The J gene is TRBJ2-3, the V gene TRBV5-4, with D possibly TRBD1 on 5 matching bases. Germline CDR1 and CDR2: SGHNT and YYREEE (reference sequence). V was clipped by 1 base and J by 4 bases, with 7 bases between them. This CDR3 is built from 13 residues. CDR3 sequence (DNA): TGTGCCAGCAGCTTGCCAGGGCCAGATACGCAGTATTTT. It encodes CASSLPGPDTQYF.

V gene TRBV7-2 combines with J gene TRBJ1-1, with D possibly matching TRBD1 (5 bases). Trimming removed 3 bases at V and 2 bases at J, with 13 bases between. CDR1 SGHTA and CDR2 FQGNSA come from the germline V gene. This CDR3 spans 15 amino acids. The CDR3 sequence is CASSFLGLDNTEAFF. CDR3 coding DNA: TGTGCCAGCAGCTTTTTGGGGCTCGATAACACTGAAGCTTTCTTT.

V and J are TRBV5-4 and TRBJ2-3, with 13 bases aligning to TRBD2. The CDR3 extends over 16 amino acids. Germline values: CDR1 SGHNT, CDR2 YYREEE (reference sequence). Trimming cost V 5 bases and J 4 bases; bases outside gene matches: 7. DNA of the CDR3: TGTGCCAGCAGGTCAGGACTAGCGGGGGAGGCAGATACGCAGTATTTT. Translation gives CASRSGLAGEADTQYF.

V and J are TRBV7-3 and TRBJ2-1, with D hard to call. The CDR3 consists of 13 residues. Looked up from germline, CDR1 is SGHTA and CDR2 is FQGTGA. Trimming stripped 5 bases from V and 0 bases from J, with 5 bases between. The CDR3 protein is CASSRGSYNEQFF. CDR3 nucleotide sequence: TGTGCCAGCAGCCGAGGCTCCTACAATGAGCAGTTCTTC.

The chain carries TRBV19 and TRBJ1-3; TRBD1 matches at 8 bases. The J segment lost 2 bases and the V segment lost 6 bases, leaving 3 bases of the junction unmatched. The length of the CDR3 is 14 residues. Germline V gene data show CDR1 as LNHDA and CDR2 as SQIVND (reference sequence). For the CDR3, the DNA is TGTGCCAGTAGGGTGGACAGGGCTGGAAACACCATATATTTT. Residues: CASRVDRAGNTIYF.